A selection of T cell receptor beta chains follows, all from one sample in a study of regulatory T cells in long-lasting Graves disease. TCRdb re-called the multiplex PCR reads through MiXCR, storing one row per CDR3 protein. Among 560,000 or so distinct CDR3 sequences listed, 15% to 20% were seen once. This sample was shared with a second study, whose subject was T cells in Graves' hyperthyroidism and ophthalmopathy.

The source material was peripheral blood mononuclear cells (PBMCs), sampled at new diagnosis, from a patient treated with antithyroid drugs. The receptors originated from a man aged 18 to 35 with Graves disease. Each CDR3 is given with its conserved first and last residue. Fields, in order: V gene, D gene, J gene, clone size, CDR3 DNA, CDR3 protein. The D gene is left open where the match is weak. Size tells how often a clone was seen (once, few, many) or the class of an expanded clone, and some rows leave it out.

V gene: TRBV12-5
D gene: NA
J gene: TRBJ2-5
clone size: many
CDR3 DNA: TGTGCTAGTGGTTTGGACCGGGACGCAGGACCTGGCCAAGAGACCCAGTACTTC
CDR3 protein: CASGLDRDAGPGQETQYF

V gene: TRBV27
D gene: TRBD2
J gene: TRBJ2-7
clone size: many
CDR3 DNA: TGTGCCAGCAGTTTGAGGACTAGCGGGCCTTACGAGCAGTACTTC
CDR3 protein: CASSLRTSGPYEQYF

V gene: TRBV5-1
D gene: TRBD1
J gene: TRBJ1-1
clone size: NA
CDR3 DNA: TGCGCCAGCAGCCCAATTGGACAGGGGAACACTGAAGCTTTCTTT
CDR3 protein: CASSPIGQGNTEAFF

V gene: TRBV5-1
D gene: TRBD2
J gene: TRBJ2-3
clone size: few
CDR3 DNA: TGCGCCAGCAGCCCCCGTGGTAGCGGGGTCCGCGGCACAGATACGCAGTATTTT
CDR3 protein: CASSPRGSGVRGTDTQYF

V gene: TRBV20-1
D gene: TRBD2
J gene: TRBJ2-2
clone size: NA
CDR3 DNA: TGCAGTGCTACACGGGGACTAGCGGGCACCGGGGAGCTGTTTTTT
CDR3 protein: CSATRGLAGTGELFF

V gene: TRBV4-2
D gene: TRBD1
J gene: TRBJ2-7
clone size: NA
CDR3 DNA: TGTGCCAGCAGCCAAGACGGGACAGGGTTCTACGAGCAGTACTTC
CDR3 protein: CASSQDGTGFYEQYF

V gene: TRBV7-8
D gene: NA
J gene: TRBJ1-5
clone size: NA
CDR3 DNA: TGTGCCAGCAGCTCCGAGTCAGGCAATCAGCCCCAGCATTTT
CDR3 protein: CASSSESGNQPQHF

V gene: TRBV10-3
D gene: TRBD2
J gene: TRBJ2-1
clone size: NA
CDR3 DNA: TGTGCCATCAGCGCGATAGCGGGAGGGCACAATGAGCAGTTCTTC
CDR3 protein: CAISAIAGGHNEQFF

V gene: TRBV2
D gene: TRBD1
J gene: TRBJ1-1
clone size: few
CDR3 DNA: TGTGCCAGCAGCCAGGGGGACAGGGCCACTGAAGCTTTCTTT
CDR3 protein: CASSQGDRATEAFF

V gene: TRBV11-2
D gene: TRBD2
J gene: TRBJ2-1
clone size: NA
CDR3 DNA: TGTGCCAGCAGCTTAGCGCGGGGCGGGAGCCGCAATGAGCAGTTCTTC
CDR3 protein: CASSLARGGSRNEQFF

V gene: TRBV5-8
D gene: NA
J gene: TRBJ1-1
clone size: many
CDR3 DNA: TGTGCCAGCAGCTTGGTGCTGCAGAACACTGAAGCTTTCTTT
CDR3 protein: CASSLVLQNTEAFF

V gene: TRBV20-1
D gene: TRBD1
J gene: TRBJ2-7
clone size: few
CDR3 DNA: TGCAGTGCGGAAAACGACAGGGGGGGGTACGAGCAGTACTTC
CDR3 protein: CSAENDRGGYEQYF

V gene: TRBV20-1
D gene: NA
J gene: TRBJ2-1
clone size: few
CDR3 DNA: TGCAGTGTCCCAATTTACAATGAGCAGTTCTTC
CDR3 protein: CSVPIYNEQFF

V gene: TRBV7-2
D gene: NA
J gene: TRBJ2-3
clone size: few
CDR3 DNA: TGTGCCAGCAGCTTTTCCCCAGCGGTCGCAGATACGCAGTATTTT
CDR3 protein: CASSFSPAVADTQYF

V gene: TRBV18
D gene: NA
J gene: TRBJ2-7
clone size: few
CDR3 DNA: TGTGCCAGCTCACAACCAGGTGCCTCCTACGAGCAGTACTTC
CDR3 protein: CASSQPGASYEQYF

V gene: TRBV11-3
D gene: NA
J gene: TRBJ2-1
clone size: many
CDR3 DNA: TGTGCCAGCAGCTTTGGGGGGAGTGATGAGCAGTTCTTC
CDR3 protein: CASSFGGSDEQFF

V gene: TRBV6-1
D gene: NA
J gene: TRBJ1-2
clone size: NA
CDR3 DNA: TGTGCCAGCAGAGGGGCTGGCTACACCTTC
CDR3 protein: CASRGAGYTF

V gene: TRBV15
D gene: TRBD1
J gene: TRBJ1-4
clone size: NA
CDR3 DNA: TGTGCCACCAGCAGAGGGACAGGGGGCGATGAAAAACTGTTTTTT
CDR3 protein: CATSRGTGGDEKLFF

V gene: TRBV29-1
D gene: TRBD2
J gene: TRBJ2-3
clone size: NA
CDR3 DNA: TGCAGCGTTGTTGCGGGGGACGATACGCAGTATTTT
CDR3 protein: CSVVAGDDTQYF

V gene: TRBV12-3/TRBV12-4
D gene: NA
J gene: TRBJ2-5
clone size: many
CDR3 DNA: TGTGCCAGCAGCTTAAGACGTGGAGCGGGAGAGACCCAGTACTTC
CDR3 protein: CASSLRRGAGETQYF

V gene: TRBV9
D gene: TRBD1
J gene: TRBJ1-4
clone size: NA
CDR3 DNA: TGTGCCAGCAGCGGGAAACAGGGGGAAGGTGAAAAACTGTTTTTT
CDR3 protein: CASSGKQGEGEKLFF

V gene: TRBV11-3
D gene: TRBD2
J gene: TRBJ2-3
clone size: many
CDR3 DNA: TGTGCCAGCAGCTATAGGACTAGCGGGACCACAGATACGCAGTATTTT
CDR3 protein: CASSYRTSGTTDTQYF

V gene: TRBV20-1
D gene: NA
J gene: TRBJ1-6
clone size: NA
CDR3 DNA: TGCAGTGCTAGGTTCCCAAGCTCTTATTCACCCCTCCACTTT
CDR3 protein: CSARFPSSYSPLHF

V gene: TRBV6-1
D gene: TRBD1
J gene: TRBJ2-1
clone size: few
CDR3 DNA: TGTGCCAGCAGGGCTCCAGGGGGAATCAATGAGCAGTTCTTC
CDR3 protein: CASRAPGGINEQFF

V gene: TRBV20-1
D gene: TRBD1
J gene: TRBJ2-7
clone size: few
CDR3 DNA: TGCAGTGCTTGGGAACAGGGGTCCTCTTCCTACGGGCAGTACTTC
CDR3 protein: CSAWEQGSSSYGQYF

V gene: TRBV30
D gene: NA
J gene: TRBJ2-1
clone size: NA
CDR3 DNA: TGTGCCTGGAGTACTGAAGGGGGAGGCTACAATGAGCAGTTCTTC
CDR3 protein: CAWSTEGGGYNEQFF

V gene: TRBV20-1
D gene: NA
J gene: TRBJ1-1
clone size: NA
CDR3 DNA: TGCAGTGTCTCAACGAGGACTGAAGCTTTCTTT
CDR3 protein: CSVSTRTEAFF

V gene: TRBV27
D gene: NA
J gene: TRBJ1-2
clone size: NA
CDR3 DNA: TGTGCCAGCAGTTTATCCCGGACAGACGGAACTAACTATGGCTACACCTTC
CDR3 protein: CASSLSRTDGTNYGYTF

V gene: TRBV6-2/TRBV6-3
D gene: NA
J gene: TRBJ1-1
clone size: many
CDR3 DNA: TGTGCCAGCAGTTACTATGAGGGCGTAGGATTCACTGAAGCTTTCTTT
CDR3 protein: CASSYYEGVGFTEAFF

V gene: TRBV7-2
D gene: TRBD1
J gene: TRBJ2-7
clone size: many
CDR3 DNA: TGTGCCAGCAGCTTAGCACAGGGGCCCTACGAGCAGTACTTC
CDR3 protein: CASSLAQGPYEQYF

V gene: TRBV3-1
D gene: NA
J gene: TRBJ1-2
clone size: many
CDR3 DNA: TGTGCCAGCAGTCGAGATCGGACAGTAAACTATGGCTACACCTTC
CDR3 protein: CASSRDRTVNYGYTF

V gene: TRBV28
D gene: NA
J gene: TRBJ1-2
clone size: NA
CDR3 DNA: TGTGCCAGCAGTTCCCGCTGGGGCAACTATGGCTACACCTTC
CDR3 protein: CASSSRWGNYGYTF

V gene: TRBV27
D gene: NA
J gene: TRBJ2-3
clone size: few
CDR3 DNA: TGTGCCAGCAGTTTAGGCGGTCGAGATACGCAGTATTTT
CDR3 protein: CASSLGGRDTQYF

V gene: TRBV9
D gene: NA
J gene: TRBJ2-2
clone size: few
CDR3 DNA: TGTGCCAGCAGCCCGGGCATACGGGAAGGGACCGGGGAGCTGTTTTTT
CDR3 protein: CASSPGIREGTGELFF

V gene: TRBV7-9
D gene: TRBD2
J gene: TRBJ2-1
clone size: many
CDR3 DNA: TGTGCCAGCAGCGAGGGGGGACTAGCGAGGTTGAATGAGCAGTTCTTC
CDR3 protein: CASSEGGLARLNEQFF

V gene: TRBV6-1
D gene: TRBD2
J gene: TRBJ2-2
clone size: many
CDR3 DNA: TGTGCCAGCAGTCCACCGGGACTAGCGGCCACCGGGGAGCTGTTTTTT
CDR3 protein: CASSPPGLAATGELFF

V gene: TRBV14
D gene: TRBD2
J gene: TRBJ2-2
clone size: NA
CDR3 DNA: TGTGCCAGCAGCCAAGATCGCGGGAGTAATGTAGCCGGGGAGCTGTTTTTT
CDR3 protein: CASSQDRGSNVAGELFF

V gene: TRBV5-6
D gene: TRBD2
J gene: TRBJ2-7
clone size: NA
CDR3 DNA: TGTGCCAGCAGCTGGCCCCTAGCGGGCGAAGAGGATGAGCAGTACTTC
CDR3 protein: CASSWPLAGEEDEQYF

V gene: TRBV12-3/TRBV12-4
D gene: NA
J gene: TRBJ2-4
clone size: NA
CDR3 DNA: TGTGCCAGCAGGGAGGGGGGAGCCAAAAACATTCAGTACTTC
CDR3 protein: CASREGGAKNIQYF